The text below deals with one T cell receptor beta chain. Its antigen is as yet unknown. These data come from a study of T cell clonotyping in hematopoietic cell transplantation. Germline V lookup: CDR1 MDHEN, CDR2 SYDVKM. The CDR3 is 14 amino acids. Losses at the gene ends were 4 bases for V and 5 bases for J; bases not matched to a gene: 8. Study results and caveats: Without cell sorting, CD4 versus CD8 contributions remain unresolved. Broader posttransplant TCR repertoire diversity was predicted by graft donor and pretransplant recipient Inverse Simpson Index values. After transplant, recipient diversity fell while pathologically expanded clonotypes grew through day 180. Few recipient clonotypes overlapped donors; over 97% were de novo at given depth.

Repertoires were generated with immunoSEQ multiplex PCR, while TCRdb's copy carries only in-frame clones and drops some. The table shows 35,000 to 45,000 clones, with about 87% occurring only once. The specimen sequenced was peripheral blood mononuclear cells. This receptor was taken from a woman aged 40 to 55 in good health. Some clones in this sample may be carry-over from other donors' samples. The genes are TRBV28 and TRBJ2-7; 7 bases fit TRBD1. CDR3 nucleotides: TGTGCCAGCAGTTATACAGGGGAAGGCAACGAGCAGTACTTC. This codes for CASSYTGEGNEQYF.